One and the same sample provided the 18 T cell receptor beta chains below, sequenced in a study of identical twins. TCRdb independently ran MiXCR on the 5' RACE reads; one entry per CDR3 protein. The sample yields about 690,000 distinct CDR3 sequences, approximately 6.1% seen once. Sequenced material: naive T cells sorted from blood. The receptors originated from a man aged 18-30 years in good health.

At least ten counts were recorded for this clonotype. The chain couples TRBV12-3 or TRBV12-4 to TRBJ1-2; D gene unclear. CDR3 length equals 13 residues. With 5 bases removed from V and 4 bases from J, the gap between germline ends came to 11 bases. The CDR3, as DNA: TGTGCCAGCAGTCCGGACTTGTTCTATGGCTACACCTTC. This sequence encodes CASSPDLFYGYTF.

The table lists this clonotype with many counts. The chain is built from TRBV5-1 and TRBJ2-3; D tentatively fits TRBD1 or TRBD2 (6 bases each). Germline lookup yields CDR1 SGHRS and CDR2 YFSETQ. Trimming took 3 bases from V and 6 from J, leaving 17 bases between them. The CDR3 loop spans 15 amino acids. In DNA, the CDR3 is TGCGCCAGCAGCTGGGGGGCAGGTGGAGTTGATACGCAGTATTTT. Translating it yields CASSWGAGGVDTQYF.

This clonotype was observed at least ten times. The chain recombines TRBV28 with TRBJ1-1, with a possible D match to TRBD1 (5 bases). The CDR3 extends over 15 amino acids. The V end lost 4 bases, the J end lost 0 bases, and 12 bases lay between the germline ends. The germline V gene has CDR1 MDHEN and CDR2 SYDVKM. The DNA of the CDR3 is TGTGCCAGCAGTTCGTCGACAGAAATGAACACTGAAGCTTTCTTT. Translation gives CASSSSTEMNTEAFF.

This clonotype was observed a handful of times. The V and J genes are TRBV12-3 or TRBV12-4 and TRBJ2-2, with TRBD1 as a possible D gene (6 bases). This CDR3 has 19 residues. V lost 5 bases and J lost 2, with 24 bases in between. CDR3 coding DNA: TGTGCCAGCAGTCTCCGGGACAAGTCTCGGTGGGGAAACACCGGGGAGCTGTTTTTT. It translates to CASSLRDKSRWGNTGELFF.

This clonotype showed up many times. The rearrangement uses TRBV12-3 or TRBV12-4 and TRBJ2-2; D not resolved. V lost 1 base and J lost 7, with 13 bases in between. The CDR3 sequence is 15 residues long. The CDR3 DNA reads TGTGCCAGCAGTTTAGGAAGGAGACCTATCGGGGAGCTGTTTTTT. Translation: CASSLGRRPIGELFF.

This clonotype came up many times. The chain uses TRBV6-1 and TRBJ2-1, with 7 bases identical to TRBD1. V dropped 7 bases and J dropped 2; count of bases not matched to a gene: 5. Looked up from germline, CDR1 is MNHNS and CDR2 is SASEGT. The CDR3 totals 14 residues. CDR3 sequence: CASNRQGAYNEQFF. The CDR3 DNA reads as TGTGCCAGCAATCGGCAGGGGGCCTACAATGAGCAGTTCTTC.

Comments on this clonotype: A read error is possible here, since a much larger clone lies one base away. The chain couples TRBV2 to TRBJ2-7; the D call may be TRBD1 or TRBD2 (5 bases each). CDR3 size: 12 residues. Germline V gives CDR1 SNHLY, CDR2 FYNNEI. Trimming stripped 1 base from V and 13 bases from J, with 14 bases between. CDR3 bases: TGTGCCAGCAGTGAAGAGTTTCAGGGACCTTACTTC. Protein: CASSEEFQGPYF.

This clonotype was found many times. This chain's CDR3 is CATSSGSLNEQFF. The DNA for the CDR3 is TGTGCCACCTCTAGCGGGAGTTTGAATGAGCAGTTCTTC. The chain carries TRBV5-5 and TRBJ2-1; 10 bases map to TRBD2. J gave up 7 bases and V 9 bases, and 7 bases lay outside the gene matches. This CDR3 has 13 amino acids. The germline CDR1 and CDR2 sequences are SGHKS and YYEKEE (reference sequence).

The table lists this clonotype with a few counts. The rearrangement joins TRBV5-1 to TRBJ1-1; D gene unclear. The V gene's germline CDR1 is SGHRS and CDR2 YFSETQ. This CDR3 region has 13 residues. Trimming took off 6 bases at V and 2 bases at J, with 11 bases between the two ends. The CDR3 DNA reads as TGCGCCAGCAAGCTTGAGAGAAACACTGAAGCTTTCTTT. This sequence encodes CASKLERNTEAFF.

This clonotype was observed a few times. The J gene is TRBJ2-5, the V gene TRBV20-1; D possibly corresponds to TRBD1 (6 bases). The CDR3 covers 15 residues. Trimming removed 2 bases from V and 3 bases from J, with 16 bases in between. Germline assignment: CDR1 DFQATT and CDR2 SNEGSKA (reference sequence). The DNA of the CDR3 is TGCAGTGCTAGAAGGGGGTCCCCCTTCAAAGAGACCCAGTACTTC. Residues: CSARRGSPFKETQYF.

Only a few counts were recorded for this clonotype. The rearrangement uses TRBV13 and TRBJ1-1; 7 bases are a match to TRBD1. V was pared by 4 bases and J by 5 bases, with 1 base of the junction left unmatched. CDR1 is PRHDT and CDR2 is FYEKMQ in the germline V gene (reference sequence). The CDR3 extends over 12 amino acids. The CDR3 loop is CASSSDRTEAFF. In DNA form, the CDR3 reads TGTGCCAGCAGCTCGGACAGGACTGAAGCTTTCTTT.

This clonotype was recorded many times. The CDR3 coding sequence is TGTGCCAGCAGAAGGGGCGCACACGAGCAGTACTTC. This gives the protein CASRRGAHEQYF. The rearrangement uses TRBV12-3 or TRBV12-4 and TRBJ2-7; TRBD1 is a possible D gene (5 bases). V lost 6 bases and J lost 5, with 11 bases in between. The CDR3 totals 12 residues.

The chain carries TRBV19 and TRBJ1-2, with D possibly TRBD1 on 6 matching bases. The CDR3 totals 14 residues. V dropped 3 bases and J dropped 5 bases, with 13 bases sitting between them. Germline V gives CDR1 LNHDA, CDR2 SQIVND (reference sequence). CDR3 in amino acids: CASSIGQNLYGYTF. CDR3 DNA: TGTGCCAGTAGTATCGGACAGAACCTTTATGGCTACACCTTC.

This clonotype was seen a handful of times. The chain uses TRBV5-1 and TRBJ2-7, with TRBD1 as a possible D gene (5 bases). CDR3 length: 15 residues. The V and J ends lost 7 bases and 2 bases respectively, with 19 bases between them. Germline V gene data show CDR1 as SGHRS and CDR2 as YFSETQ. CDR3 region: CASARAKDGTYEQYF. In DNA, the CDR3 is TGCGCCAGCGCCAGGGCGAAGGACGGCACCTACGAGCAGTACTTC.

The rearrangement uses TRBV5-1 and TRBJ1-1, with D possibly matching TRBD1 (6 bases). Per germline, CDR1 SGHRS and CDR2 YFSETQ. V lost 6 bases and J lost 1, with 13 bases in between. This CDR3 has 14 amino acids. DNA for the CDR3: TGCGCCAGCAACACCGGGACACCGAACACTGAAGCTTTCTTT. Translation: CASNTGTPNTEAFF.

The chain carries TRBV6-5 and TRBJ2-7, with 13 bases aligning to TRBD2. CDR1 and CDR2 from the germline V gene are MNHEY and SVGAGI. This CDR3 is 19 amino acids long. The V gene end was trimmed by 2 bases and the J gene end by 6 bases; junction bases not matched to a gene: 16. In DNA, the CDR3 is TGTGCCAGCAGTTACCTTCCTACTCGATCACTAGCGGGGGGGATCGAGCAGTACTTC. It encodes CASSYLPTRSLAGGIEQYF.

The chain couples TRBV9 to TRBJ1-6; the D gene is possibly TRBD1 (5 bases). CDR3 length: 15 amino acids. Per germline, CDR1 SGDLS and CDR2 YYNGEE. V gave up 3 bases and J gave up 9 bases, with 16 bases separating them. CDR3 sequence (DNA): TGTGCCAGCAGCGCTGGGGGAGGAAAGAGTTCACCCCTCCACTTT. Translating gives CASSAGGGKSSPLHF.

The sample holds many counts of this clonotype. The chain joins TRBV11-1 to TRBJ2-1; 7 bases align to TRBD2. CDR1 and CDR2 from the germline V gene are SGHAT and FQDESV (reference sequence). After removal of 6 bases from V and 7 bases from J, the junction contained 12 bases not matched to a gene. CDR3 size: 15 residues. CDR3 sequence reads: CASRPSGGSGNEQFF. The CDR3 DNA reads TGTGCCAGCAGGCCCTCGGGCGGGAGTGGGAATGAGCAGTTCTTC. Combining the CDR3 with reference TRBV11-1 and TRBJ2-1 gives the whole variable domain EAEVAQSPRYKITEKSQAVAFWCDPISGHATLYWYRQILGQGPELLVQFQDESVVDDSQLPKDRFSAERLKGVDSTLKIQPAELGDSAMYLCASRPSGGSGNEQFFGPGTRLTVL.